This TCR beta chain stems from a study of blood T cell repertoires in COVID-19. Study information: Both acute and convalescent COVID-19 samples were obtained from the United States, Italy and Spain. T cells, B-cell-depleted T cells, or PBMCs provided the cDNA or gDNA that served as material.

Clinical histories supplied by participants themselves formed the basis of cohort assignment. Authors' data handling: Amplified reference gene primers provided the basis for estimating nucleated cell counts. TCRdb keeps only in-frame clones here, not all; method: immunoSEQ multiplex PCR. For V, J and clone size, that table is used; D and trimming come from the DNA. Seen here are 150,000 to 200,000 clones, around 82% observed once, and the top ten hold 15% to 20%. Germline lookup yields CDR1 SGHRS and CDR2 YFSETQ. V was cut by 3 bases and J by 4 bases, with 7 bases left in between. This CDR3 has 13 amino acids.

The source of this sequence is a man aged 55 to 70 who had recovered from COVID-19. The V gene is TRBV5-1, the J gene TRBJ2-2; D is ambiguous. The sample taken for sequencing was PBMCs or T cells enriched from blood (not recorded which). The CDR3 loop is CASSSLFTGELFF. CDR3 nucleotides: TGCGCCAGCAGCTCCTTGTTCACCGGGGAGCTGTTTTTT.